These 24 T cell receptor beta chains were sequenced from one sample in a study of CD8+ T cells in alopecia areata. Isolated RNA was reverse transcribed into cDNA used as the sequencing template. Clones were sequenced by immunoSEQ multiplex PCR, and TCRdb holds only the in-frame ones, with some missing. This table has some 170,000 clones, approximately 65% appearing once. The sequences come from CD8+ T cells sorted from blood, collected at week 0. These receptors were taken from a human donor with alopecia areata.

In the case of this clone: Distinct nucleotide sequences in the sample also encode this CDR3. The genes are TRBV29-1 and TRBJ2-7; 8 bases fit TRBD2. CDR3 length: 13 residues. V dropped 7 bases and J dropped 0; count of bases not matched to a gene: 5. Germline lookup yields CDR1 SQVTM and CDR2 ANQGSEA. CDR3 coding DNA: TGCAGCGCCCGGGGGGGGAGCTCCTACGAGCAGTACTTC. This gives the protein CSARGGSSYEQYF.

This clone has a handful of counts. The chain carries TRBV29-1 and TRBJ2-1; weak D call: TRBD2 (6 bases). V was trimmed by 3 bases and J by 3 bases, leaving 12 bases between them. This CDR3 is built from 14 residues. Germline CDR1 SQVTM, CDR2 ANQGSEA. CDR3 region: CSVEGGGFYNEQFF. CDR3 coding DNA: TGCAGCGTTGAGGGCGGAGGGTTCTACAATGAGCAGTTCTTC.

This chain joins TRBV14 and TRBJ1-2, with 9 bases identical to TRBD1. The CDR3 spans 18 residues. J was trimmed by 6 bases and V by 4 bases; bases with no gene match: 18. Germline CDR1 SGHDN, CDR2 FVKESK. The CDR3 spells CASSREPTGGPPWNGYTF. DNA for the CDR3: TGTGCCAGCAGCCGAGAGCCGACAGGGGGGCCCCCCTGGAATGGCTACACCTTC.

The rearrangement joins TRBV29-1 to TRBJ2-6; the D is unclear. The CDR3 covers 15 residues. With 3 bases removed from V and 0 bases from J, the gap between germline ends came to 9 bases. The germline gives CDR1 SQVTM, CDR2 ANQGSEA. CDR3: CSVEGRSSGANVLTF. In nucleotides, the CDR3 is TGCAGCGTTGAGGGTAGGTCCTCTGGGGCCAACGTCCTGACTTTC. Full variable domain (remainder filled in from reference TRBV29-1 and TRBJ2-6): SAVISQKPSRDICQRGTSLTIQCQVDSQVTMMFWYRQQPGQSLTLIATANQGSEATYESGFVIDKFPISRPNLTFSTLTVSNMSPEDSSIYLCSVEGRSSGANVLTFGAGSRLTVL.

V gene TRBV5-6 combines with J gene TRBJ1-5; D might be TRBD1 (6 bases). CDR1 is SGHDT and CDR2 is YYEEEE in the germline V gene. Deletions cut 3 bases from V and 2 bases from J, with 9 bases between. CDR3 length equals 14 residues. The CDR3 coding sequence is TGTGCCAGCAGCTCGGGGGGCGGCAATCAGCCCCAGCATTTT. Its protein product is CASSSGGGNQPQHF.

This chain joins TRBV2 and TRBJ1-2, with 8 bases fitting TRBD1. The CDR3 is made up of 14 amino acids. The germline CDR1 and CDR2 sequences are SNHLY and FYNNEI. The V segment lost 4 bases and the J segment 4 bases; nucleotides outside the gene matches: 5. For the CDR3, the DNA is TGTGCCAGCAGTGGGACAGGGAGATTCTATGGCTACACCTTC. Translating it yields CASSGTGRFYGYTF.

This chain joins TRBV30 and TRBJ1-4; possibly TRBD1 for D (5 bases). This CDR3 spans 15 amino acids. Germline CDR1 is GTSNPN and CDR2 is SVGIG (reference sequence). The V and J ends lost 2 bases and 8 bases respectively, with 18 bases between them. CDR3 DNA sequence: TGTGCCTGGAGTCTTGAGGCAGGGTTAAAGGAAAAACTGTTTTTT. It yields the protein CAWSLEAGLKEKLFF.

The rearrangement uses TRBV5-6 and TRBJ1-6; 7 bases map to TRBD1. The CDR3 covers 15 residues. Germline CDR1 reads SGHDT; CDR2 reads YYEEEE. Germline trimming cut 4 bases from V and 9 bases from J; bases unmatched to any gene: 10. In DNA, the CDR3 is TGTGCCAGCAGCCCGGGACAGATCGTGGGTTCACCCCTCCACTTT. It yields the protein CASSPGQIVGSPLHF.

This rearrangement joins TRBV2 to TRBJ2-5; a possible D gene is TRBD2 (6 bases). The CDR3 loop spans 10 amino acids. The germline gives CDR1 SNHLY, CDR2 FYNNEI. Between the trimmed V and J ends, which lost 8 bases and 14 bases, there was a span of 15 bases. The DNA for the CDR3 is TGTGCCAGCGCGGGAAGGGGCTCTTACTTC. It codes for CASAGRGSYF.

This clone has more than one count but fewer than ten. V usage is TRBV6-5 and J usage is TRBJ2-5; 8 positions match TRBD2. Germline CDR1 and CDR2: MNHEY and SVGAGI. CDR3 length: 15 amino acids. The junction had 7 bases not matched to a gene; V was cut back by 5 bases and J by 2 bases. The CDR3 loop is CASSASGGLQETQYF. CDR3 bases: TGTGCCAGCAGTGCAAGCGGGGGCCTACAAGAGACCCAGTACTTC.

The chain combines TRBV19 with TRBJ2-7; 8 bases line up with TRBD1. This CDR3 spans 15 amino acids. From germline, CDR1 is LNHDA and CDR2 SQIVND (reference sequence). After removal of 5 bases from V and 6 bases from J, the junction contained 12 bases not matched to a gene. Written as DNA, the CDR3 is TGTGCCAGTAGTTTCATACAGGGGGGTCTAGGCGAGCAGTACTTC. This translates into CASSFIQGGLGEQYF.

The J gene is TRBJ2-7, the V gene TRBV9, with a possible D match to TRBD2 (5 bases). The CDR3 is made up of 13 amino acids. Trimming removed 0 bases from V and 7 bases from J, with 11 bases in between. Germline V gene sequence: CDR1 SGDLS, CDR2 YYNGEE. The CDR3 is CASSVGLGGEQYF. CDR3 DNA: TGTGCCAGCAGCGTAGGTCTAGGAGGTGAGCAGTACTTC.

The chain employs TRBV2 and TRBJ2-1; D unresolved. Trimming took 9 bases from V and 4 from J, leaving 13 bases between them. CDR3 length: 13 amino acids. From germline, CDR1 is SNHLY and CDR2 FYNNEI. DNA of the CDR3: TGTGCCAGGACGGTTGCGGATTACAATGAGCAGTTCTTC. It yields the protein CARTVADYNEQFF.

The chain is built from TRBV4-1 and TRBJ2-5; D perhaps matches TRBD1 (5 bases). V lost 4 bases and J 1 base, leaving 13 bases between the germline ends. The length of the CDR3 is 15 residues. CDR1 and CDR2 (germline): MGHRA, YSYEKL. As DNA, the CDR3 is TGCGCCAGCAGCCCTAGGACAAGCCCCCAAGAGACCCAGTACTTC. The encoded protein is CASSPRTSPQETQYF.

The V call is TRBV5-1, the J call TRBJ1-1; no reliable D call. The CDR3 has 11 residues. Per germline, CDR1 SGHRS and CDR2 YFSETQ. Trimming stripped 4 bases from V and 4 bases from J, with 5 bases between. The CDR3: CASSMGTEAFF. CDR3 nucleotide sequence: TGCGCCAGCAGCATGGGCACTGAAGCTTTCTTT.

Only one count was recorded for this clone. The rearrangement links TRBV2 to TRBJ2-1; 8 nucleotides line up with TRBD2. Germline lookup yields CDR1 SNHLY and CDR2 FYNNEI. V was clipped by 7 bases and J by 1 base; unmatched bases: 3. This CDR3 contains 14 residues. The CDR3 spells CASTERGSYNEQFF. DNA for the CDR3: TGTGCCAGCACCGAGCGGGGGTCCTACAATGAGCAGTTCTTC.

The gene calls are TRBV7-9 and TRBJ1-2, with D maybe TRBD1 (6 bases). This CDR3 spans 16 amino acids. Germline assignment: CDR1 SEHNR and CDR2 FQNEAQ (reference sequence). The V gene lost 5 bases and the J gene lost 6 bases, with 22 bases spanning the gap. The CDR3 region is CASSPGRQAPWDGYTF. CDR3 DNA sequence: TGTGCCAGCAGCCCAGGGAGACAGGCCCCCTGGGATGGCTACACCTTC. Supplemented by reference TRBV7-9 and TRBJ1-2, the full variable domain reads DTGVSQNPRHKITKRGQNVTFRCDPISEHNRLYWYRQTLGQGPEFLTYFQNEAQLEKSRLLSDRFSAERPKGSFSTLEIQRTEQGDSAMYLCASSPGRQAPWDGYTFGSGTRLTVV.

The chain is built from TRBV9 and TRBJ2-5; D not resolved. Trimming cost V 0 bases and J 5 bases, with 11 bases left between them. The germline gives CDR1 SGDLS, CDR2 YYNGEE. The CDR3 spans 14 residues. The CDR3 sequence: CASSVVPGRETQYF. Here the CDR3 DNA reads TGTGCCAGCAGCGTAGTCCCAGGCCGGGAGACCCAGTACTTC. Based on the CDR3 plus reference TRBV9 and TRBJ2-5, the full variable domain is DSGVTQTPKHLITATGQRVTLRCSPRSGDLSVYWYQQSLDQGLQFLIQYYNGEERAKGNILERFSAQQFPDLHSELNLSSLELGDSALYFCASSVVPGRETQYFGPGTRLLVL.

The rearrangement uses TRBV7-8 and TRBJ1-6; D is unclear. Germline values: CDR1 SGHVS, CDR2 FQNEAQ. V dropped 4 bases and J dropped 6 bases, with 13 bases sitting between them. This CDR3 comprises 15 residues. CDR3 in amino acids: CASSSPGRSNSPLHF. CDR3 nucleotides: TGTGCCAGCAGCTCGCCAGGACGGTCTAATTCACCCCTCCACTTT.

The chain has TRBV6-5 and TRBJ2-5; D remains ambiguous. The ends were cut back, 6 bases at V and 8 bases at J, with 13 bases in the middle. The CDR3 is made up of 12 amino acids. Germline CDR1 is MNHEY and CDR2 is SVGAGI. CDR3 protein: CASSPYGKTQYF. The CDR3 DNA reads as TGTGCCAGCAGCCCATATGGAAAAACCCAGTACTTC.

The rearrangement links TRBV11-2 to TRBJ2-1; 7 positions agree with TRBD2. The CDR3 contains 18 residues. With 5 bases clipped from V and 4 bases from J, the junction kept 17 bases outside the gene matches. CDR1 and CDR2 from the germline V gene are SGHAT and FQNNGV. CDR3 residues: CASSPKFGGRDKYNEQFF. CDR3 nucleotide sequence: TGTGCCAGCAGCCCCAAGTTCGGCGGGAGAGATAAATACAATGAGCAGTTCTTC.

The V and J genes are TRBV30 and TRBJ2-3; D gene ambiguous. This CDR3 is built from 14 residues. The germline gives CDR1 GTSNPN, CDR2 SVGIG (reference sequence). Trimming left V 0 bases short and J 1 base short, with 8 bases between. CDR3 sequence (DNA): TGTGCCTGGAGTGTAATCCAGGGCACAGATACGCAGTATTTT. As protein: CAWSVIQGTDTQYF. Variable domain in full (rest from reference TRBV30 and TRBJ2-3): SQTIHQWPATLVQPVGSPLSLECTVEGTSNPNLYWYRQAAGRGLQLLFYSVGIGQISSEVPQNLSASRPQDRQFILSSKKLLLSDSGFYLCAWSVIQGTDTQYFGPGTRLTVL.

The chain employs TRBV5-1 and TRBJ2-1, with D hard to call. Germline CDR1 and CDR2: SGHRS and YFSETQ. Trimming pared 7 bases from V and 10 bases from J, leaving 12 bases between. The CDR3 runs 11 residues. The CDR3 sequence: CASGTLEEQFF. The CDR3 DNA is TGCGCCAGCGGTACCTTGGAGGAGCAGTTCTTC.

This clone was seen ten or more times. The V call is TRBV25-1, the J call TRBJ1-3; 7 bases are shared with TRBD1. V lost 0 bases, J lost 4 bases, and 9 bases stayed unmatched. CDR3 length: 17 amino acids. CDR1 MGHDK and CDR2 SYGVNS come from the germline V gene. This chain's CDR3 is CASSEYDTGETGNTIYF. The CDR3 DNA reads TGTGCCAGCAGTGAATACGATACAGGGGAGACCGGAAACACCATATATTTT.